This record looks at one TCR beta chain sequence and its context. Its specificity is unknown. Using immunoSEQ multiplex PCR, the repertoire was profiled, and TCRdb retains in-frame clones only, with some absent. Of about 130,000 clones listed, 89% are singletons. This sample is part of a study of T cell responses to AZD1222 COVID-19 vaccine. Study-level results: In a largely white British group with more females than males, clonal diversity was possibly underestimated. Baseline seropositivity characterized only six AZD1222 recipients.

From germline, CDR1 is LGHNA and CDR2 YNFKEQ. The CDR3 sequence is 15 residues long. Between the trimmed V and J ends, which lost 0 bases and 1 base, there was a span of 9 bases. The chain is built from TRBV4-2 and TRBJ1-1; no clear D. The sequence was collected from an adult who received the AZD1222 COVID-19 vaccine. This sample comprised peripheral blood, obtained 28 days after the second AZD1222 dose. DNA of the CDR3: TGTGCCAGCAGCCAAGAGTTCGTAACGAACACTGAAGCTTTCTTT. Protein: CASSQEFVTNTEAFF.